These 6 T cell receptor beta chains originate from one sample sequenced in a study of cytomegalovirus exposure and HLA in healthy donors. Amplification used 60 Vbeta primers and 13 Jbeta primers. Only in-frame clones appear in the TCRdb table, and some are missing; sequencing was by immunoSEQ multiplex PCR. This table has about 200,000 clones, roughly 85% appearing once. The sequencing input was PBMCs. The origin of the receptors is a woman younger than 35 in good health and CMV-seronegative.

This clone has just one count. The chain joins TRBV5-4 to TRBJ1-4; 7 bases fit TRBD1. CDR3 length: 16 residues. Germline assignment: CDR1 SGHNT and CDR2 YYREEE (reference sequence). The V segment lost 1 base and the J segment 1 base; nucleotides outside the gene matches: 4. DNA for the CDR3: TGTGCCAGCAGCTTGAGAGGGGGCGGAACTAATGAAAAACTGTTTTTT. Residues: CASSLRGGGTNEKLFF.

This chain uses TRBV7-2 with TRBJ1-1; unclear D gene. The germline V gene has CDR1 SGHTA and CDR2 FQGNSA. Trimming took 4 bases from V and 1 from J, leaving 16 bases between them. The CDR3 is 16 residues long. For the CDR3, the DNA is TGTGCCAGCAGCTCGAAAAAAGAGATCCCGAACACTGAAGCTTTCTTT. This encodes CASSSKKEIPNTEAFF.

With regard to this clone: This specimen includes other DNA sequences encoding the same CDR3. The chain carries TRBV2 and TRBJ1-1, with D possibly TRBD1 on 5 matching bases. This CDR3 spans 15 amino acids. Trimming pared 0 bases from V and 4 bases from J, leaving 12 bases between. CDR1 and CDR2 (germline): SNHLY, FYNNEI. The CDR3 DNA sequence: TGTGCCAGCAGTGAAGCGCAGGGCAGGAGCACTGAAGCTTTCTTT. Its protein is CASSEAQGRSTEAFF.

The chain recombines TRBV21-1 with TRBJ1-5; the table's TRBD1 call for D was not verified on the DNA. TRBV21-1 is a listed pseudogene. The CDR3 runs to 16 residues. This CDR3 is CASSLRTGAGSRPQHF. In DNA, the CDR3 is TGTGCCAGCAGCTTACGGACAGGGGCAGGCTCGAGGCCCCAGCATTTT.

The J gene is TRBJ1-3, the V gene TRBV6-5; TRBD1 matches 7 bases. Germline trimming cut 6 bases from V and 2 bases from J; bases unmatched to any gene: 7. This CDR3 region has 15 residues. The germline V gene has CDR1 MNHEY and CDR2 SVGAGI. In DNA, the CDR3 is TGTGCCAGCAGGACGACAGGGACGACTGGAAACACCATATATTTT. This sequence encodes CASRTTGTTGNTIYF.

The chain has TRBV7-2 and TRBJ2-3, with 7 nucleotides matching TRBD1. Germline V lookup: CDR1 SGHTA, CDR2 FQGNSA. There are 13 residues in the CDR3. The V gene end was trimmed by 2 bases and the J gene end by 5 bases; junction bases not matched to a gene: 1. CDR3 protein: CASSLQGEDTQYF. CDR3 bases: TGTGCCAGCAGCTTACAGGGGGAAGATACGCAGTATTTT.